A selection of T cell receptor beta chains follows, all from one sample in a study of blood T cell repertoires in COVID-19. Libraries were prepared by immunoSEQ multiplex PCR; TCRdb keeps only in-frame clonotypes and omits some of them. The data contain 100,000 to 150,000 clones, almost 85% of them singletons. The source material was peripheral blood. The source is a woman in her twenties or thirties who had recovered from COVID-19. Both conserved end residues are part of each CDR3. D genes are given only for firm matches. A clone size is listed for some rows: how often the clone was seen (once, few, many), or a class if it is expanded.

V	D	J	size	DNA	CDR3
TRBV6-5	TRBD1	TRBJ1-4	NA	TGTGCCAGCAGTACAGGGGTTGGTGAAAAACTGTTTTTT	CASSTGVGEKLFF
TRBV7-6	TRBD1	TRBJ1-4	NA	TGTGCCAGCAGCTTGAAACCCGGGACAGGAAGGGAGTCGGAAAAACTGTTTTTT	CASSLKPGTGRESEKLFF
TRBV19	NA	TRBJ2-1	NA	TGTGCCAGTATTGGGCGATACAATGAGCAGTTCTTC	CASIGRYNEQFF
TRBV20-1	TRBD2	TRBJ2-7	NA	TGCAGTGCTAGTCCCGAAGTCCCCAGCGGGAGGGATTACGAGCAGTACTTC	CSASPEVPSGRDYEQYF
TRBV28	TRBD1	TRBJ1-3	NA	TGTGCCAGCAGCCCACGGGACAGGGCACGTGGAAACACCATATATTTT	CASSPRDRARGNTIYF
TRBV5-6	NA	TRBJ2-7	NA	TGTGCCAGCAGCCCCGGCGGTGTGGCAGGGTCGCACGAGCAGTACTTC	CASSPGGVAGSHEQYF
TRBV9	NA	TRBJ2-7	NA	TGTGCCAGCAGCGTAGAAGGCGGGACCTCCTACGAGCAGTACTTC	CASSVEGGTSYEQYF
TRBV5-4	TRBD2	TRBJ2-2	NA	TGTGCCAGCAGCTACCCGGGGACTAGCGGGAGTAGCACCGGGGAGCTGTTTTTT	CASSYPGTSGSSTGELFF
TRBV4-1	NA	TRBJ1-5	few	TGCGCCAGCAGTCGGACAGAAGGCAATCAGCCCCAGCATTTT	CASSRTEGNQPQHF
TRBV7-2	NA	TRBJ1-4	NA	TGTGCCAGCAGCTTAAGCGAAAAACTGTTTTTT	CASSLSEKLFF
TRBV24-1	TRBD2	TRBJ2-3	once	TGTGCCACCAGTGACCGAAGCGGGAGGGCCATAGATACGCAGTATTTT	CATSDRSGRAIDTQYF
TRBV2	TRBD2	TRBJ2-3	NA	TGTGCCAGCAGCGGACTAGCGGGGAATCCAGATACGCAGTATTTT	CASSGLAGNPDTQYF
TRBV27	TRBD1	TRBJ1-2	NA	TGTGCCAGCAGCGGGGGACAGTACTATGGCTACACCTTC	CASSGGQYYGYTF
TRBV6-2/TRBV6-3	TRBD1	TRBJ2-7	NA	TGTGCCAGCAGCCCCCCGAGGGGGCCCTACGAGCAGTACTTC	CASSPPRGPYEQYF
TRBV5-1	TRBD2	TRBJ2-7	NA	TGCGCCAGCAGCTTACCCAATAGCGGGGGGGCCGGGTACGAGCAGTACTTC	CASSLPNSGGAGYEQYF
TRBV5-1	NA	TRBJ2-1	NA	TGCGCCAGCAGCGTTACCGGGAGCCAAAATGAGCAGTTCTTC	CASSVTGSQNEQFF
TRBV24-1	NA	TRBJ2-5	NA	TGTGCCACCAGTGACTCAGCGGTGGGAGAGACCCAGTACTTC	CATSDSAVGETQYF